The 2 T cell receptor beta chains listed next were all sequenced from one sample in a study of response to subunit inactivated influenza vaccine. One entry per CDR3 protein results from TCRdb running MiXCR on the RT-PCR reads. Altogether 590,000 or so distinct CDR3 sequences are present, 11% to 15% being singletons, with the ten largest covering 7.5% to 8%. This sample comprised PBMCs from blood, obtained roughly 2 weeks before vaccination. All receptors derive from a man aged 45-60 years who received an inactivated influenza vaccine.

The CDR3 loop reads CASSRRTGVSPAAQYF. The CDR3 DNA reads as TGTGCCAGCAGCCGTAGGACAGGCGTCTCCCCGGCGGCCCAGTACTTC. The genes are TRBV3-1 and TRBJ2-5; TRBD1 matches at 7 bases. This CDR3 region has 16 residues. With 4 bases clipped from V and 9 bases from J, the junction kept 17 bases outside the gene matches. Germline V gives CDR1 LGHDT, CDR2 YNNKEL (reference sequence).

This clonotype was observed a few times. V gene TRBV12-3 or TRBV12-4 combines with J gene TRBJ2-1, with D unclear. Trimming took off 7 bases at V and 6 bases at J, with 13 bases between the two ends. The CDR3 covers 13 residues. The DNA of the CDR3 is TGTGCCAGCATAACCCTCGGGCGCAATGAGCAGTTCTTC. Protein sequence: CASITLGRNEQFF.